A single sample is the source of the 2 T cell receptor beta chains below, sequenced in a study of cytomegalovirus exposure and HLA in healthy donors. PCR was performed using 60 Vbeta and 13 Jbeta primers. Clones were read by immunoSEQ multiplex PCR, and TCRdb kept only the in-frame ones, dropping some. The sample contains some 89,000 clones, more than 80% of which appear only once. Sequences were obtained from PBMCs. Every receptor here comes from a woman in her twenties or thirties in good health and CMV-seronegative.

The chain carries TRBV7-9 and TRBJ2-1; D is undetermined. Germline CDR1 SEHNR, CDR2 FQNEAQ (reference sequence). V was trimmed by 5 bases and J by 7 bases, leaving 9 bases between them. The CDR3 spans 12 residues. The CDR3 region has the DNA TGTGCCAGCAGCCATGGCGGAAATGAGCAGTTCTTC. Translating it yields CASSHGGNEQFF. Using reference TRBV7-9 and TRBJ2-1 for the parts outside the CDR3, the full variable domain is DTGVSQNPRHKITKRGQNVTFRCDPISEHNRLYWYRQTLGQGPEFLTYFQNEAQLEKSRLLSDRFSAERPKGSFSTLEIQRTEQGDSAMYLCASSHGGNEQFFGPGTRLTVL.

The rearrangement uses TRBV9 and TRBJ2-2, with TRBD2 matching 9 bases. V was pared by 4 bases and J by 4 bases, with 14 bases of the junction left unmatched. This CDR3 has 18 residues. Germline CDR1 SGDLS, CDR2 YYNGEE. As DNA, the CDR3 is TGTGCCAGCAGCTCCCCGAGAGCTAGCGGGATGTTCACCGGGGAGCTGTTTTTT. It specifies CASSSPRASGMFTGELFF.